Below, one T cell receptor (beta chain) is given with its context. The antigen remains unidentified. Profiling relied on immunoSEQ multiplex PCR, and the TCRdb table lists in-frame clones only, not all of them. The table lists tens of thousands of clones, under 95% of them singletons, with 6.5% in the top ten. Germline CDR1 and CDR2: SGDLS and YYNGEE. V gave up 3 bases and J gave up 2 bases; unmatched junction bases: 5. The CDR3 is made up of 15 amino acids. These data come from a study of siplizumab effects on memory and regulatory T cells. Study-wide points: About 75-97% of proliferating CD4+ or CD8+ clones had no assignable naive or memory phenotype. The authors mapped only a minor fraction of alloreactive clones to unstimulated subsets. Proof of suppressive function in proliferating Tregs from siplizumab cultures was not established. There appeared to be greater diversity in naive T cells than in memory cells, and naive T cells seemed major contributors to the alloresponse.

The sequence came from a human donor in good health. The sample taken for sequencing was CD8+ T cells sorted from blood. The rearrangement uses TRBV9 and TRBJ1-3, with TRBD1 matching 7 bases. DNA of the CDR3: TGTGCCAGCAGCGGTTTGACAGGGACTGGAAACACCATATATTTT. Its protein is CASSGLTGTGNTIYF.